This T cell receptor beta chain was found in a study of blood T cell repertoires in COVID-19. Study overall: COVID-19 samples collected from the United States, Italy and Spain covered acute and convalescent phases. T cells, B-cell-depleted T cells, or PBMCs supplied cDNA or gDNA.

This clone occurred once. This CDR3 has 15 amino acids. The germline V gene encodes CDR1 KGHSH and CDR2 LQKENI. V shed 5 bases and J 5 bases; nucleotides not matched to a gene: 7. The table came from immunoSEQ multiplex PCR; TCRdb's copy has only in-frame clones and leaves some out. The sample has 110,000 to 150,000 clones, 65% to 90% seen once. The chain links TRBV18 to TRBJ2-1, with 9 bases fitting TRBD1. The material sequenced was peripheral blood. The sequence was obtained from a man aged 50 to 60 with acute or convalescent COVID-19. CDR3 coding DNA: TGTGCCAGCTCAACTACAGGGGGCGCCCACAATGAGCAGTTCTTC. It encodes CASSTTGGAHNEQFF.